The 18 T cell receptor beta chains presented below share a single source sample, sequenced in a study of blood T cell repertoires in COVID-19. Sequencing used immunoSEQ multiplex PCR; TCRdb keeps in-frame clones, though not all of them. The table lists 310,000 or so clones, over 75% of them singletons. The specimen was peripheral blood. The source is a man aged 45-60 years with active or convalescent COVID-19.

The chain links TRBV12-3 or TRBV12-4 to TRBJ2-2; unclear D gene. The V and J ends lost 2 bases and 6 bases respectively, with 7 bases between them. The CDR3 totals 13 residues. The CDR3 DNA reads TGTGCCAGCAGTTTATTCCGGGCCGGGGAGCTGTTTTTT. This encodes CASSLFRAGELFF.

The chain recombines TRBV4-2 with TRBJ1-2, with unresolved D. Between the trimmed V and J ends, which lost 3 bases and 2 bases, there was a span of 16 bases. CDR3 length: 16 residues. Germline assignment: CDR1 LGHNA and CDR2 YNFKEQ. In nucleotides, the CDR3 is TGTGCCAGCAGCCACACGGAGGAGACTGGGAACTATGGCTACACCTTC. It encodes CASSHTEETGNYGYTF.

The rearrangement joins TRBV6-5 to TRBJ1-1; 10 positions match TRBD1. CDR1 and CDR2 from the germline V gene are MNHEY and SVGAGI. Trimming cost V 8 bases and J 4 bases; bases outside gene matches: 10. The CDR3 is made up of 15 amino acids. In nucleotides, the CDR3 is TGTGCCAGCCTTAGTAGGGACAGGGGAATCACTGAAGCTTTCTTT. This sequence encodes CASLSRDRGITEAFF.

The chain is built from TRBV11-2 and TRBJ2-3; no clear D. Trimming cost V 5 bases and J 0 bases, with 3 bases left between them. CDR1 is SGHAT and CDR2 is FQNNGV in the germline V gene. The CDR3 runs 12 residues. This CDR3 reads CASSRSTDTQYF. The CDR3 nucleotides read TGTGCCAGCAGCCGTAGCACAGATACGCAGTATTTT.

This clone was seen only once. V is TRBV29-1 and J is TRBJ1-2; TRBD1 is a possible D gene (5 bases). CDR1 is SQVTM, CDR2 ANQGSEA, per germline. The CDR3 loop spans 11 amino acids. Trimming removed 6 bases from V and 8 bases from J, with 13 bases in between. CDR3 coding DNA: TGCAGCGTCTACCGGCAGGGCGGCTACACCTTC. Translated: CSVYRQGGYTF.

The chain uses TRBV7-2 and TRBJ2-6, with no clear D. Germline CDR1 and CDR2: SGHTA and FQGNSA. This CDR3 spans 14 amino acids. V was cut by 3 bases and J by 0 bases, with 3 bases left in between. Written as DNA, the CDR3 is TGTGCCAGCAGCTTCAGCTCTGGGGCCAACGTCCTGACTTTC. Translating it yields CASSFSSGANVLTF.

J is TRBJ1-3 and V is TRBV6-6; 7 positions match TRBD1. There are 14 residues in the CDR3. The V and J ends lost 10 bases and 4 bases, in that order; junction bases with no gene match: 10. CDR1 is MNHNY and CDR2 is SVGAGI in the germline V gene (reference sequence). DNA for the CDR3: TGTGCCACCAGCCGACAGGGTTACGGAAACACCATATATTTT. It yields the protein CATSRQGYGNTIYF.

V and J are TRBV5-1 and TRBJ2-3; possibly TRBD1 for D (5 bases). V lost 3 bases to trimming and J lost 1 base, with 15 bases between them. CDR3 length: 16 residues. Per the germline V gene, CDR1 is SGHRS and CDR2 is YFSETQ. This CDR3 is CASSSLGVVGTDTQYF. The CDR3 DNA reads TGCGCCAGCAGCTCCCTAGGGGTGGTTGGCACAGATACGCAGTATTTT.

The rearrangement links TRBV3-1 (or the pseudogene TRBV3-2) to TRBJ2-7; D unclear. Between the trimmed V and J ends, which lost 0 bases and 3 bases, there was a span of 9 bases. The CDR3 is 14 residues long. Germline V gives CDR1 LGHDT, CDR2 YNNKEL (reference sequence). The CDR3 is CASSQDPKSYEQYF. The CDR3 DNA sequence: TGTGCCAGCAGCCAAGATCCCAAGAGCTACGAGCAGTACTTC.

This chain uses TRBV7-9 with TRBJ2-3, with D tentatively TRBD1 (6 bases). This CDR3 comprises 14 residues. V was shortened by 3 bases and J by 4 bases, with 11 bases between the two germline ends. Germline CDR1 SEHNR, CDR2 FQNEAQ (reference sequence). The CDR3 is CASSFNRDPDTQYF. The CDR3 region has the DNA TGTGCCAGCAGCTTCAACAGGGACCCAGATACGCAGTATTTT.

The chain combines TRBV6-6 with TRBJ2-1, with TRBD2 as a possible D gene (7 bases). This CDR3 comprises 14 residues. Germline V gene sequence: CDR1 MNHNY, CDR2 SVGAGI (reference sequence). V lost 2 bases and J lost 7, with 12 bases in between. CDR3 bases: TGTGCCAGCAGTTACCCACAGGGAGGGAATGAGCAGTTCTTC. It encodes CASSYPQGGNEQFF.

This chain uses TRBV19 with TRBJ1-4, with D uncertain. Trimming removed 7 bases from V and 3 bases from J, with 6 bases in between. CDR1 LNHDA and CDR2 SQIVND come from the germline V gene (reference sequence). The CDR3 is made up of 12 amino acids. The CDR3 spells CASTGPNEKLFF. CDR3 DNA: TGTGCCAGTACAGGTCCTAATGAAAAACTGTTTTTT. The complete variable domain, with remaining parts taken from reference TRBV19 and TRBJ1-4, reads DGGITQSPKYLFRKEGQNVTLSCEQNLNHDAMYWYRQDPGQGLRLIYYSQIVNDFQKGDIAEGYSVSREKKESFPLTVTSAQKNPTAFYLCASTGPNEKLFFGSGTQLSVL.

V gene TRBV7-9 combines with J gene TRBJ2-2, with 7 positions matching TRBD1. Per the germline V gene, CDR1 is SEHNR and CDR2 is FQNEAQ (reference sequence). The length of the CDR3 is 15 residues. The V and J ends lost 6 bases and 4 bases, in that order; junction bases with no gene match: 8. The CDR3 DNA sequence: TGTGCCAGCAGGATTACAGGGGACGGCACCGGGGAGCTGTTTTTT. Encoded protein: CASRITGDGTGELFF.

V is TRBV4-2 and J is TRBJ2-7, with D possibly TRBD1 on 6 matching bases. V was trimmed by 6 bases and J by 1 base, leaving 16 bases between them. Germline CDR1 reads LGHNA; CDR2 reads YNFKEQ. The CDR3 sequence is 15 residues long. The CDR3 DNA is TGTGCCAGCAGTGTCTTCACAGGGATGTCCTACGAGCAGTACTTC. Translating gives CASSVFTGMSYEQYF.

This chain links TRBV10-1 with TRBJ2-3; D remains ambiguous. Germline V CDR1 and CDR2: WNHNN, SYGVQD (reference sequence). This CDR3 spans 13 amino acids. Between the trimmed V and J ends, which lost 1 base and 8 bases, there was a span of 10 bases. Here the CDR3 DNA reads TGCGCCAGCAGTGAGTGGGTCCCGGGTACGCAGTATTTT. As protein: CASSEWVPGTQYF.

The gene calls are TRBV2 and TRBJ2-5, with a weak D call TRBD2 (6 bases). With 4 bases removed from V and 0 bases from J, the gap between germline ends came to 9 bases. This CDR3 is 14 amino acids long. Germline CDR1 SNHLY, CDR2 FYNNEI. CDR3: CASSGRDYQETQYF. In DNA form, the CDR3 reads TGTGCCAGCAGTGGCCGGGACTACCAAGAGACCCAGTACTTC.

The J gene is TRBJ1-1, the V gene TRBV6-5; D is possibly TRBD1 (5 bases). V was clipped by 2 bases and J by 11 bases, with 12 bases between them. The CDR3 is made up of 12 amino acids. In germline, CDR1 is MNHEY, CDR2 SVGAGI. The CDR3 protein is CASSYRGSRAFF. The CDR3 coding sequence is TGTGCCAGCAGTTACCGGGGGAGTCGGGCTTTCTTT.

V gene TRBV7-6 combines with J gene TRBJ1-3; TRBD1 might be the D (6 bases). CDR1 and CDR2 (germline): SGHVS, FNYEAQ. The ends were cut back, 4 bases at V and 4 bases at J, with 20 bases in the middle. This CDR3 is built from 17 residues. As DNA, the CDR3 is TGTGCCAGCAGCTCTAATCCAGGGGCCCTGAGGGGAAACACCATATATTTT. Translating it yields CASSSNPGALRGNTIYF.